These 11 T cell receptor beta chains were sequenced from one sample in a study of OX40 agonist ivuxolimab in advanced cancers. Measured with immunoSEQ multiplex PCR; TCRdb has only the in-frame clones, and not every one. The data show 41,000 or so clones, with 70% to 90% seen just once and about 2.7% held by the top ten. The sequences come from CD4+ or CD8+ T cells sorted from blood, collected in a trial of the OX40 agonist ivuxolimab. The receptors shown here come from an adult with an advanced solid tumor such as melanoma, head and neck, liver or kidney cancer.

The chain combines TRBV4-1 with TRBJ2-7, with TRBD1 matching 7 bases. This CDR3 has 16 amino acids. V was pared by 4 bases and J by 2 bases, with 11 bases of the junction left unmatched. Germline V gene data show CDR1 as MGHRA and CDR2 as YSYEKL. CDR3 DNA sequence: TGCGCCAGCAGCCGCGGACAGGTGCTGGGACCCTACGAGCAGTACTTC. It is translated as CASSRGQVLGPYEQYF.

This rearrangement joins TRBV11-2 to TRBJ1-1; 8 bases map to TRBD1. The CDR3 extends over 14 amino acids. Germline trimming cut 5 bases from V and 4 bases from J; bases unmatched to any gene: 6. Germline V CDR1 and CDR2: SGHAT, FQNNGV. CDR3 coding DNA: TGTGCCAGCAGCCGAGGACAGGGAACCACTGAAGCTTTCTTT. This encodes CASSRGQGTTEAFF. Drawing the rest from reference TRBV11-2 and TRBJ1-1, the complete variable domain is EAGVAQSPRYKIIEKRQSVAFWCNPISGHATLYWYQQILGQGPKLLIQFQNNGVVDDSQLPKDRFSAERLKGVDSTLKIQPAKLEDSAVYLCASSRGQGTTEAFFGQGTRLTVV.

The CDR3 sequence is CASSPAWASYEQYF. The DNA for the CDR3 is TGTGCCAGCAGCCCGGCATGGGCCTCCTACGAGCAGTACTTC. The chain employs TRBV7-9 and TRBJ2-7, with D uncertain. The V gene's germline CDR1 is SEHNR and CDR2 FQNEAQ (reference sequence). V was shortened by 5 bases and J by 0 bases, with 11 bases between the two germline ends. This CDR3 is built from 14 residues.

This clone was recorded only once. The chain recombines TRBV19 with TRBJ1-4; 10 bases align to TRBD1. Germline trimming cut 4 bases from V and 8 bases from J; bases unmatched to any gene: 7. CDR3 size: 15 residues. CDR1 LNHDA and CDR2 SQIVND come from the germline V gene (reference sequence). The CDR3 DNA is TGTGCCAGTAGTAAAATGACAGGGGGCTACGAAAAACTGTTTTTT. It specifies CASSKMTGGYEKLFF.

This sequence joins TRBV11-3 and TRBJ2-5, with 11 positions matching TRBD1. Per the germline V gene, CDR1 is SGHNT and CDR2 is YENEEA. CDR3 length equals 16 residues. V gave up 1 base and J gave up 2 bases; unmatched junction bases: 3. As DNA, the CDR3 is TGTGCCAGCAGCTTAGTTGGGACAGGGGGACAAGAGACCCAGTACTTC. Its protein product is CASSLVGTGGQETQYF.

This clone was detected only once. The V and J genes are TRBV28 and TRBJ1-2; possibly TRBD1 for D (5 bases). Germline V CDR1 and CDR2: MDHEN, SYDVKM. V lost 3 bases, J lost 2 bases, and 10 bases lay in between. CDR3 size: 14 residues. The DNA for the CDR3 is TGTGCCAGCAGTTTCGCAGGGATCAACTATGGCTACACCTTC. Residues: CASSFAGINYGYTF.

The gene calls are TRBV29-1 and TRBJ1-2; possible D gene TRBD1, 5 bases. V was cut by 0 bases and J by 9 bases, with 8 bases left in between. From germline, CDR1 is SQVTM and CDR2 ANQGSEA. This CDR3 contains 11 residues. CDR3 protein: CSVEERGSYTF. The CDR3 nucleotides are TGCAGCGTTGAAGAGCGGGGCAGCTACACCTTC.

This clone has only one observation. The CDR3 spells CASSLGLIRHNEQFF. CDR3 nucleotides: TGTGCCAGCAGCTTGGGTCTAATCCGACACAATGAGCAGTTCTTC. This sequence joins TRBV11-2 and TRBJ2-1, with D uncertain. Looked up from germline, CDR1 is SGHAT and CDR2 is FQNNGV. The CDR3 has 15 amino acids. V lost 3 bases to trimming and J lost 5 bases, with 14 bases between them. The full variable domain, in which reference TRBV11-2 and TRBJ2-1 provide the parts outside the CDR3, is EAGVAQSPRYKIIEKRQSVAFWCNPISGHATLYWYQQILGQGPKLLIQFQNNGVVDDSQLPKDRFSAERLKGVDSTLKIQPAKLEDSAVYLCASSLGLIRHNEQFFGPGTRLTVL.

The J gene is TRBJ1-6, the V gene TRBV4-1; a weak D match, TRBD1 (5 bases). Trimming took off 1 base at V and 6 bases at J, with 10 bases between the two ends. Germline V gene data show CDR1 as MGHRA and CDR2 as YSYEKL. This CDR3 is built from 15 residues. This chain's CDR3 is CASSQGQFVNSPLHF. CDR3 coding DNA: TGCGCCAGCAGCCAAGGACAGTTCGTTAATTCACCCCTCCACTTT.

This rearrangement joins TRBV7-9 to TRBJ2-2, with unresolved D. The CDR3 has 19 amino acids. V lost 11 bases and J 5 bases, leaving 33 bases between the germline ends. Germline V gene sequence: CDR1 SEHNR, CDR2 FQNEAQ (reference sequence). CDR3 sequence: CAAQLARFGTEYVTGELFF. Here the CDR3 DNA reads TGTGCCGCCCAACTGGCCCGCTTTGGAACAGAGTACGTGACCGGGGAGCTGTTTTTT.

In its sample, this clone was seen once. J is TRBJ1-5 and V is TRBV7-2, with 8 nucleotides matching TRBD1. This CDR3 spans 13 amino acids. The V and J ends lost 6 bases and 6 bases, in that order; junction bases with no gene match: 4. The germline V gene has CDR1 SGHTA and CDR2 FQGNSA. CDR3 residues: CASSRQGSQPQHF. The CDR3, as DNA: TGTGCCAGCAGTCGACAGGGGAGTCAGCCCCAGCATTTT.